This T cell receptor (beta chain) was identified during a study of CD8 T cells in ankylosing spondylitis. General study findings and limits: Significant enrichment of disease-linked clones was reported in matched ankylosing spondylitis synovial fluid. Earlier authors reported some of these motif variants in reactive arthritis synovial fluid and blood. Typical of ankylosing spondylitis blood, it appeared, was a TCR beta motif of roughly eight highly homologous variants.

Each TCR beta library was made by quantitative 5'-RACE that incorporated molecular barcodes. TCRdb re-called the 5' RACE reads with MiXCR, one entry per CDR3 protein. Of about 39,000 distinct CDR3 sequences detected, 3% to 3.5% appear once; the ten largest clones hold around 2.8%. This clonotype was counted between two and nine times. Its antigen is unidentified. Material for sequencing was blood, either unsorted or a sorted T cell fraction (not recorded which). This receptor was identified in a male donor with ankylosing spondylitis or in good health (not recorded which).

The CDR3 here is CASSVSQENSPLHF. The CDR3 nucleotides are TGTGCCAGCAGCGTATCACAGGAAAATTCACCCCTCCACTTT. The J gene is TRBJ1-6, the V gene TRBV9, with a tentative D call TRBD1 (5 bases). The germline gives CDR1 SGDLS, CDR2 YYNGEE. V shed 1 base and J shed 7 bases, with 9 bases lying between them. This CDR3 is 14 amino acids long.